A single sample gave rise to the 23 T cell receptor beta chains below, sequenced in a study of T-cell reconstitution after alpha-beta-depleted transplantation in children. Library preparation (for TCRbeta) was performed with unique molecular identifiers. Using its own MiXCR run on the PCR reads, TCRdb lists one record per CDR3 protein. This sample has approximately 110,000 distinct CDR3 sequences, with about 9.4% found just once. This specimen was PBMCs, taken before TCRalphabeta/CD19-depleted stem cell transplant. The receptors shown here come from a boy aged 2-9 years with acute lymphoblastic leukemia, due to receive a stem cell transplant.

This clonotype was counted at least ten times. V gene TRBV7-2 combines with J gene TRBJ2-7, with 7 bases that match TRBD1. Trimming at V came to 7 bases and at J to 3 bases, leaving 9 bases not matched to a gene. The CDR3 contains 14 residues. Germline lookup yields CDR1 SGHTA and CDR2 FQGNSA. The DNA for the CDR3 is TGTGCCAGCATCCGACCGGGACAGAACTACGAGCAGTACTTC. Translation: CASIRPGQNYEQYF. The full variable domain, with the rest looked up from reference TRBV7-2 and TRBJ2-7, is GAGVSQSPSNKVTEKGKDVELRCDPISGHTALYWYRQSLGQGLEFLIYFQGNSAPDKSGLPSDRFSAERTGGSVSTLTIQRTQQEDSAVYLCASIRPGQNYEQYFGPGTRLTVT.

The gene calls are TRBV5-1 and TRBJ1-4; weak D call: TRBD1 (5 bases). This CDR3 is built from 15 residues. Germline values: CDR1 SGHRS, CDR2 YFSETQ. V lost 0 bases and J 2 bases, leaving 8 bases between the germline ends. The CDR3 loop reads CASSLEGKTNEKLFF. The CDR3 nucleotides are TGCGCCAGCAGCTTGGAGGGGAAGACTAATGAAAAACTGTTTTTT.

This clonotype was found a few times. This chain joins TRBV7-2 and TRBJ2-7; maybe TRBD2 (7 bases). Germline V gene data show CDR1 as SGHTA and CDR2 as FQGNSA. The CDR3 consists of 17 residues. Trimming removed 1 base at V and 5 bases at J, with 21 bases between. The CDR3 region is CASSLGVLGGKGDEQYF. The CDR3 DNA is TGTGCCAGCAGCTTAGGAGTTTTGGGAGGGAAGGGGGACGAGCAGTACTTC.

This clonotype was found once. The chain recombines TRBV2 with TRBJ2-2, with unresolved D. The CDR3 runs to 14 residues. Germline values: CDR1 SNHLY, CDR2 FYNNEI. V lost 8 bases and J 6 bases, leaving 16 bases between the germline ends. CDR3: CASGLKTLSGELFF. In nucleotides, the CDR3 is TGTGCCAGCGGTCTGAAAACCCTGTCCGGGGAGCTGTTTTTT.

This clonotype was detected only a few times. V is TRBV5-5 and J is TRBJ1-3; D unresolved. Trimming removed 1 base from V and 3 bases from J, with 8 bases in between. The CDR3 loop spans 14 amino acids. Germline V gene sequence: CDR1 SGHKS, CDR2 YYEKEE (reference sequence). The CDR3 here is CASSLSMGGNTIYF. The CDR3, as DNA: TGTGCCAGCAGCTTGTCGATGGGTGGAAACACCATATATTTT.

This clonotype has a count of ten or more. The chain employs TRBV10-1 and TRBJ2-1, with 9 nucleotides matching TRBD2. CDR3 length: 15 residues. Germline CDR1 and CDR2: WNHNN and SYGVQD (reference sequence). The V gene end was trimmed by 8 bases and the J gene end by 4 bases; junction bases not matched to a gene: 9. The CDR3 DNA follows: TGCGCCAGCTCAGCTAGAGCGGGAGGATACAATGAGCAGTTCTTC. This sequence encodes CASSARAGGYNEQFF.

This clonotype appeared a few times. V usage is TRBV15 and J usage is TRBJ1-5; D unresolved. The CDR3 sequence is 15 residues long. V lost 0 bases and J 0 bases, leaving 6 bases between the germline ends. The V gene's germline CDR1 is LNHNV and CDR2 YYDKDF (reference sequence). The CDR3 is CATSRDRFSNQPQHF. DNA of the CDR3: TGTGCCACCAGCAGAGACAGGTTTAGCAATCAGCCCCAGCATTTT.

The V gene is TRBV27, the J gene TRBJ2-3; 9 bases match TRBD2. V was clipped by 0 bases and J by 2 bases; unmatched bases: 6. Germline V gene sequence: CDR1 MNHEY, CDR2 SMNVEV (reference sequence). The CDR3 runs to 17 residues. In nucleotides, the CDR3 is TGTGCCAGCAGTTTATCGGGTCGCGGGAGGGACACAGATACGCAGTATTTT. Amino acid sequence: CASSLSGRGRDTDTQYF.

The V gene is TRBV19, the J gene TRBJ2-1; possibly TRBD2 for D (7 bases). From germline, CDR1 is LNHDA and CDR2 SQIVND (reference sequence). This CDR3 spans 15 amino acids. Trimming pared 4 bases from V and 6 bases from J, leaving 16 bases between. The CDR3 reads CASSRPREGGNEQFF. The CDR3 DNA reads TGTGCCAGTAGTAGACCCAGGGAGGGGGGCAATGAGCAGTTCTTC.

The chain uses TRBV5-1 and TRBJ2-3, with a tentative D call TRBD1 (6 bases). The germline gives CDR1 SGHRS, CDR2 YFSETQ. This CDR3 is 17 amino acids long. V lost 5 bases, J lost 5 bases, and 24 bases lay in between. The CDR3 protein is CASRRSPGQLFLDTQYF. The CDR3 bases are TGCGCCAGCAGGCGTTCTCCAGGACAGCTTTTCTTAGATACGCAGTATTTT.

This clonotype turned up a few times. J is TRBJ2-2 and V is TRBV7-9, with 12 bases lining up with TRBD1. V was pared by 7 bases and J by 6 bases, with 6 bases of the junction left unmatched. Germline V gene sequence: CDR1 SEHNR, CDR2 FQNEAQ (reference sequence). The CDR3 spans 15 residues. The DNA for the CDR3 is TGTGCCAGCACCGCTGGGACAGGGGGCCCCGGGGAGCTGTTTTTT. Translating gives CASTAGTGGPGELFF.

This clonotype was seen ten or more times. V usage is TRBV20-1 and J usage is TRBJ2-7; D is possibly TRBD1 or TRBD2 (5 bases each). CDR3 length equals 16 residues. Trimming cost V 0 bases and J 5 bases, with 20 bases left between them. Germline V gene lookup returns CDR1 DFQATT and CDR2 SNEGSKA (reference sequence). The CDR3 sequence: CSARDNLGRWPHEQYF. DNA of the CDR3: TGCAGTGCTAGAGATAACCTGGGACGGTGGCCTCACGAGCAGTACTTC.

There are a few counts of this clonotype. This chain connects TRBV20-1 to TRBJ2-7; TRBD1 aligns across 10 bases. After removal of 0 bases from V and 7 bases from J, the junction contained 6 bases not matched to a gene. Germline-derived CDR1 and CDR2 are DFQATT and SNEGSKA (reference sequence). This CDR3 spans 14 amino acids. DNA of the CDR3: TGCAGTGCTAGAGATCGGGACAGGGGAATGGAGCAGTACTTC. Protein: CSARDRDRGMEQYF.

This clonotype has just a few counts. This chain uses TRBV2 with TRBJ1-1, with TRBD1 matching 11 bases. Looked up from germline, CDR1 is SNHLY and CDR2 is FYNNEI. The CDR3 runs to 14 residues. The J segment lost 6 bases and the V segment lost 7 bases, leaving 7 bases of the junction unmatched. CDR3 in DNA: TGTGCCAGCAACTTGGACAGGGGGCGGGCTGAAGCTTTCTTT. It encodes CASNLDRGRAEAFF.

The chain uses TRBV7-9 and TRBJ2-3; D not resolved. The V and J ends lost 5 bases and 7 bases respectively, with 7 bases between them. CDR3 length: 11 amino acids. Germline lookup yields CDR1 SEHNR and CDR2 FQNEAQ (reference sequence). The CDR3 sequence: CASSPDNTQYF. The CDR3 nucleotides read TGTGCCAGCAGCCCCGACAATACGCAGTATTTT.

V and J are TRBV5-5 and TRBJ1-1; D remains unclear. Looked up from germline, CDR1 is SGHKS and CDR2 is YYEKEE (reference sequence). Trimming removed 2 bases at V and 9 bases at J, with 8 bases between. CDR3 length: 11 residues. CDR3: CASSFEVQAFF. The CDR3 region has the DNA TGTGCCAGCAGCTTCGAAGTGCAAGCTTTCTTT.

Ten or more counts support this clonotype. J is TRBJ1-1 and V is TRBV5-6; perhaps TRBD1 as D (5 bases). Trimming took 4 bases from V and 0 from J, leaving 16 bases between them. From germline, CDR1 is SGHDT and CDR2 YYEEEE. This CDR3 spans 16 amino acids. DNA of the CDR3: TGTGCCAGCAGCCTTGAACGACAGCAAATGAACACTGAAGCTTTCTTT. Its translation: CASSLERQQMNTEAFF.

This clonotype was counted ten times or more. The chain uses TRBV5-1 and TRBJ2-1; 9 positions match TRBD2. In germline, CDR1 is SGHRS, CDR2 YFSETQ. Unmatched junction bases numbered 15, after V lost 2 bases and J lost 3 bases. The CDR3 covers 19 residues. The DNA of the CDR3 is TGCGCCAGCAGCTTTGGGCTAGCGGGACCCATACCGGGCTACAATGAGCAGTTCTTC. Its protein product is CASSFGLAGPIPGYNEQFF.

This clonotype has just a few counts. The chain carries TRBV11-2 and TRBJ2-3, with 10 positions matching TRBD2. The J segment lost 1 base and the V segment lost 5 bases, leaving 15 bases of the junction unmatched. Germline-derived CDR1 and CDR2 are SGHAT and FQNNGV. The CDR3 is made up of 19 amino acids. The CDR3 coding sequence is TGTGCCAGCAGCCGCCGGACCCCTAGCGGGAGTTTCGGCACAGATACGCAGTATTTT. Translated: CASSRRTPSGSFGTDTQYF.

This clonotype was counted many times. The chain joins TRBV20-1 to TRBJ2-7; D ambiguous. This CDR3 has 14 amino acids. The V gene's germline CDR1 is DFQATT and CDR2 SNEGSKA (reference sequence). V lost 3 bases to trimming and J lost 6 bases, with 18 bases between them. Here the CDR3 reads CSASLPVFPFEQYF. The CDR3 nucleotides read TGCAGTGCTAGTTTGCCCGTTTTTCCCTTCGAGCAGTACTTC.

The gene calls are TRBV4-1 and TRBJ2-7; 9 bases fit TRBD2. CDR1 and CDR2 (germline): MGHRA, YSYEKL. CDR3 length: 18 amino acids. V gave up 2 bases and J gave up 2 bases; unmatched junction bases: 13. In DNA form, the CDR3 reads TGCGCCAGCAGCCAACCCATGGGGGGGACTAGCCTGACCTACGAGCAGTACTTC. Protein product: CASSQPMGGTSLTYEQYF.

In this sample, this clonotype turned up a few times. This chain joins TRBV7-2 and TRBJ2-3; the match to TRBD2 covers 8 bases. There are 15 residues in the CDR3. V was clipped by 5 bases and J by 1 base; unmatched bases: 5. Germline loops: CDR1 SGHTA, CDR2 FQGNSA. CDR3 sequence reads: CASSRNSGGTDTQYF. CDR3 bases: TGTGCCAGCAGCCGAAATAGCGGGGGCACAGATACGCAGTATTTT.

As DNA, the CDR3 is TGTGCCAGCAGCTTAGACAGGGGGTTGTACTATGGCTACACCTTC. Its protein product is CASSLDRGLYYGYTF. The V and J genes are TRBV7-2 and TRBJ1-2, with 8 nucleotides matching TRBD1. CDR1 SGHTA and CDR2 FQGNSA come from the germline V gene. V gave up 1 base and J gave up 3 bases; unmatched junction bases: 4. The CDR3 extends over 15 amino acids.